These 5 T cell receptor beta chains came from one sample sequenced in a study of T cell repertoires in cytomegalovirus infection. These receptors are not linked to any known antigen. TCRdb reprocessed the reads via MiXCR and lists one record per CDR3 protein. The sample has about half a million distinct CDR3 sequences; about 33% are singletons. The source material was cultured PBMCs, sampled from culture after CMV antigen stimulation. These receptors came from a human donor in good health (CMV status not recorded). Some clones in this sample may be carry-over from other donors' samples.

This clonotype was detected a few times. The chain joins TRBV27 to TRBJ1-2, with 12 bases lining up with TRBD1. This CDR3 has 17 amino acids. Trimming took 7 bases from V and 2 from J; bases not matched to a gene: 11. Germline V lookup: CDR1 MNHEY, CDR2 SMNVEV (reference sequence). The CDR3 region is CASTELGQGASNYGYTF. The CDR3 region has the DNA TGTGCCAGCACCGAACTGGGACAGGGGGCTTCAAACTATGGCTACACCTTC.

The chain is built from TRBV20-1 and TRBJ2-5; the match to TRBD2 covers 7 bases. In germline, CDR1 is DFQATT, CDR2 SNEGSKA (reference sequence). The CDR3 runs 15 residues. V was clipped by 0 bases and J by 5 bases; unmatched bases: 9. CDR3 bases: TGCAGTGCTAGAGATCTGGGCGCGGGAGTGGAGACCCAGTACTTC. It yields the protein CSARDLGAGVETQYF.

This clonotype was observed many times. The V call is TRBV7-2, the J call TRBJ2-1; 12 nucleotides line up with TRBD2. This CDR3 has 17 amino acids. Germline CDR1 SGHTA, CDR2 FQGNSA. V shed 5 bases and J 5 bases; nucleotides not matched to a gene: 10. The CDR3 DNA sequence: TGTGCCAGCAGCCGCTCCCCTAGCGGGAGGGCCAACAATGAGCAGTTCTTC. This translates into CASSRSPSGRANNEQFF.

This clonotype was seen a handful of times. CDR3 DNA sequence: TGTGCCAGCAGCTCCATTCGAGGGCCCGTTGGGTCAGATACGCAGTATTTT. Translation gives CASSSIRGPVGSDTQYF. The chain joins TRBV7-3 to TRBJ2-3, with TRBD2 as a possible D gene (5 bases). With 4 bases removed from V and 4 bases from J, the gap between germline ends came to 21 bases. The CDR3 runs to 17 residues. Germline CDR1 reads SGHTA; CDR2 reads FQGTGA.

The CDR3 loop reads CASSLGPGGDEQFF. CDR3 nucleotide sequence: TGTGCCAGCAGTTTGGGTCCCGGCGGGGATGAGCAGTTCTTC. The J gene is TRBJ2-1, the V gene TRBV12-3 or TRBV12-4; possible D gene TRBD2, 6 bases. The CDR3 runs 14 residues. V dropped 3 bases and J dropped 8 bases, with 14 bases sitting between them.